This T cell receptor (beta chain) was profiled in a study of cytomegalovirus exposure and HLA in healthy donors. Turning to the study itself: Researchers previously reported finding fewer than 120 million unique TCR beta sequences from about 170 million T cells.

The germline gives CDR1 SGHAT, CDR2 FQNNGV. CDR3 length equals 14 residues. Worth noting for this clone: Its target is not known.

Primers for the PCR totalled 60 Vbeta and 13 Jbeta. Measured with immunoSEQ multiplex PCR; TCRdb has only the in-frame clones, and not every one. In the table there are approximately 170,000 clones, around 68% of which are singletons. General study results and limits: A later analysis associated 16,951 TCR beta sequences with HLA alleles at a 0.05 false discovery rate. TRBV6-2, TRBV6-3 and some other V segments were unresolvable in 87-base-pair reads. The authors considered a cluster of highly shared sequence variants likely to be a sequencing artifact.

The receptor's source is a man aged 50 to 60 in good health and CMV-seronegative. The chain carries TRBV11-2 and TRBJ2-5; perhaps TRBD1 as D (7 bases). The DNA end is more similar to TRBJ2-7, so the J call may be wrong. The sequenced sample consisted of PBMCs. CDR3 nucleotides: TGTGCCAGCAGCTTAGTTCGACAGGGAGGCGAGCAGTACTTC. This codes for CASSLVRQGGEQYF.